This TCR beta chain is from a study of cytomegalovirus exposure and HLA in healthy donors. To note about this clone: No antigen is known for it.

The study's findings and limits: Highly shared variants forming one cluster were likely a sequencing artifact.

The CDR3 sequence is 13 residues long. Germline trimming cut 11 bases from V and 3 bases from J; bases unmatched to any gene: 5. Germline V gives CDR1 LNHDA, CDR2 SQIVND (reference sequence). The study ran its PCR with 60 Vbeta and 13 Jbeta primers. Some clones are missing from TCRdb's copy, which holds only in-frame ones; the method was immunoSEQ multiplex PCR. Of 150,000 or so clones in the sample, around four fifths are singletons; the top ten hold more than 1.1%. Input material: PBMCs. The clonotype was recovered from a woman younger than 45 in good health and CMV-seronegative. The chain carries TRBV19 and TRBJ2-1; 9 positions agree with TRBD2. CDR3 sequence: CAAGGVNYNEQFF. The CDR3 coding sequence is TGTGCCGCGGGGGGGGTCAACTACAATGAGCAGTTCTTC.